This T cell receptor (beta chain) was documented in a study of Graves' ophthalmopathy and Graves' hyperthyroidism. Study information: Before any treatment was given, at initial diagnosis, peripheral blood was collected.

Germline loops: CDR1 KGHDR, CDR2 SFDVKD. This CDR3 region has 13 residues. Trimming pared 8 bases from V and 6 bases from J, leaving 16 bases between. This clonotype was detected many times. Amplified material comprised TCR beta CDR3 regions derived from RNA transcripts. First-round RT-PCR relied on HTBI primers, and a second-round multiplex PCR came next. TCRdb ran MiXCR on the multiplex PCR reads and lists one entry per CDR3 protein. The sample includes about 220,000 distinct CDR3 sequences, roughly 21% of them seen just once. Sequenced input: peripheral blood. The V and J genes are TRBV24-1 and TRBJ2-7; a possible D gene is TRBD1 (7 bases). This clonotype originated in a woman in her fifties or sixties with Graves' ophthalmopathy. In nucleotides, the CDR3 is TGTGCCACCAAAGACAGGGTCGGGGGCGAGCAGTACTTC. Its translation: CATKDRVGGEQYF.